This T cell receptor beta chain was found in a study of beta chain features in type 1 diabetes. On the study more broadly: Patients looked much like healthy donors when it came to age, gender and cell yields.

Study results and limitations: Whether HLA type influences TCRB rearrangement remained unresolved here.

Deletions cut 6 bases from V and 1 base from J, with 7 bases between. This CDR3 is 13 amino acids long. The germline gives CDR1 MNHNY, CDR2 SVGAGI (reference sequence). Each sorted population was over 95% pure. Every bit of the isolated RNA underwent reverse transcription, so sequencing read expressed TCRB transcripts. Using immunoSEQ multiplex PCR, the repertoire was profiled, and TCRdb retains in-frame clones only, with some absent. Here the sample spans under 950,000 clones, 15% to 20% being singletons. This clone showed up just a few times. The antigen remains undetermined. This chain joins TRBV6-6 and TRBJ1-5; no firm D call. The sample consisted of naive CD4+ T cells from blood. The clonotype comes from a woman aged 18-35 years in good health. The CDR3 DNA follows: TGTGCCAGCAGACCGGACAGCAATCAGCCCCAGCATTTT. Residues: CASRPDSNQPQHF.